This T cell receptor (beta chain) came from a study of T-cell memory formation after mild COVID-19. This clonotype has just a few counts. The antigen remains unidentified. The CDR3 runs 15 residues. V was trimmed by 2 bases and J by 2 bases, leaving 11 bases between them. Germline V lookup: CDR1 SGHDT, CDR2 YYEEEE. General observations from the study: That cross-reactive memory joined was suggested by some responding clones appearing in pre-infection memory.

Each CDR3 protein gets one entry after TCRdb re-called the 5' RACE reads with MiXCR. The top ten hold under 15% of the sample, which has almost 550,000 distinct CDR3 sequences, roughly 20% seen once. The sample consisted of PBMCs or a T cell subset sorted from them (not recorded which). The chain employs TRBV5-6 and TRBJ1-5; TRBD1 is a possible D gene (5 bases). The source of this sequence is an adult woman who had mild COVID-19 (a few samples of this study predate the infection). Cell type and time point are not known. In nucleotides, the CDR3 is TGTGCCAGCAGCTTATACGGGACGGGCAATCAGCCCCAGCATTTT. This sequence encodes CASSLYGTGNQPQHF.